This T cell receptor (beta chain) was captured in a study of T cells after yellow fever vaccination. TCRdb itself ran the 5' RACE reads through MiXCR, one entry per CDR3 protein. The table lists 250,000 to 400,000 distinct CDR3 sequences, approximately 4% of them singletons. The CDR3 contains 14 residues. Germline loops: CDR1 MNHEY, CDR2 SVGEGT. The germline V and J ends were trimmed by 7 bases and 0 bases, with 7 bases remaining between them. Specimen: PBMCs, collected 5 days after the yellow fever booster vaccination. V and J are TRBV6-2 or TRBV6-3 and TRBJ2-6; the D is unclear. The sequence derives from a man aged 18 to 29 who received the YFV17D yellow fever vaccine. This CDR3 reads CASTPFSGANVLTF. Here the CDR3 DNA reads TGTGCCAGCACCCCGTTCTCTGGGGCCAACGTCCTGACTTTC.